The 26 T cell receptor beta chains below come from one sample, sequenced in a study of Graves' ophthalmopathy and Graves' hyperthyroidism. From RNA, the CDR3 regions of TCR beta chains were amplified and sequenced. The authors performed first-round RT-PCR with HTBI primers and then a second-round multiplex PCR. TCRdb reprocessed the multiplex PCR reads with MiXCR, giving one entry per CDR3 protein. The table has 580,000 or so distinct CDR3 sequences, roughly 39% seen once. The sample was peripheral blood or thyroid tissue (not recorded which). These receptors came from an adult man with Graves' hyperthyroidism.

The rearrangement joins TRBV7-3 to TRBJ2-7; D is perhaps TRBD2 (5 bases). This CDR3 is built from 14 residues. Looked up from germline, CDR1 is SGHTA and CDR2 is FQGTGA. Trimming cost V 8 bases and J 0 bases, with 14 bases left between them. The DNA of the CDR3 is TGTGCCAGCTCACTGCGTGCGGGCTCCTACGAGCAGTACTTC. Translated, it gives CASSLRAGSYEQYF.

The gene calls are TRBV25-1 and TRBJ2-7; 12 positions agree with TRBD1. CDR1 is MGHDK, CDR2 SYGVNS, per germline. This CDR3 is 15 amino acids long. Trimming took 6 bases from V and 7 from J; bases not matched to a gene: 10. Here the CDR3 DNA reads TGTGCCAGCAGCGAAGGGACAGGGGGCGCGGGTGAGCAGTACTTC. It specifies CASSEGTGGAGEQYF.

This rearrangement joins TRBV10-3 to TRBJ1-5; the D gene is possibly TRBD1 (6 bases). V dropped 1 base and J dropped 11 bases, with 21 bases sitting between them. Germline V lookup: CDR1 ENHRY, CDR2 SYGVKD. The CDR3 is 16 residues long. The CDR3 spells CAISELLSGGQETQHF. CDR3 in DNA: TGTGCCATCAGTGAGTTACTCAGCGGGGGGCAAGAGACCCAGCATTTT.

This clonotype appeared many times. This rearrangement joins TRBV7-6 to TRBJ1-6; no clear D. From germline, CDR1 is SGHVS and CDR2 FNYEAQ. The CDR3 extends over 15 amino acids. V was pared by 1 base and J by 7 bases, with 11 bases between. CDR3 bases: TGTGCCAGCAGCTTAGGGACTTTGGGAAATTCACCCCTCCACTTT. Its translation: CASSLGTLGNSPLHF.

In its sample, this clonotype was seen once. Mismatch with germline at one junction end may stem from a read error. The chain recombines TRBV5-6 with TRBJ2-2; TRBD2 is a possible D gene (6 bases). The length of the CDR3 is 15 residues. Germline V gene lookup returns CDR1 SGHDT and CDR2 YYEEEE. For the CDR3, the DNA is TGTGCCGGCAGCTTGGGAGGACCCAACACCGGGGAGCTGTTTTTT. Residues: CAGSLGGPNTGELFF.

The chain links TRBV7-3 to TRBJ2-1; TRBD2 might be the D (5 bases). The ends were cut back, 1 base at V and 7 bases at J, with 11 bases in the middle. Germline lookup yields CDR1 SGHTA and CDR2 FQGTGA. The CDR3 totals 14 residues. CDR3 in DNA: TGTGCCAGCAGCTTAAGGGTAGGCGGGAATGAGCAGTTCTTC. Translation gives CASSLRVGGNEQFF.

The chain carries TRBV5-4 and TRBJ2-7, with TRBD1 matching 8 bases. CDR1 and CDR2 from the germline V gene are SGHNT and YYREEE (reference sequence). The CDR3 is 14 amino acids. Trimming cost V 1 base and J 6 bases; bases outside gene matches: 6. The CDR3 loop is CASSLQGAIGEQYF. CDR3 DNA: TGTGCCAGCAGCTTGCAGGGGGCGATTGGCGAGCAGTACTTC.

This clonotype was seen repeatedly, ten times or more. J is TRBJ1-6 and V is TRBV7-8; TRBD1 matches at 8 bases. Trimming cost V 0 bases and J 0 bases; bases outside gene matches: 4. The CDR3 consists of 18 residues. The germline V gene has CDR1 SGHVS and CDR2 FQNEAQ. CDR3 in amino acids: CASSLAGTGSSYNSPLHF. The CDR3 region has the DNA TGTGCCAGCAGCTTAGCAGGGACAGGCAGCTCCTATAATTCACCCCTCCACTTT.

The sample holds a few counts of this clonotype. Here the CDR3 reads CANKDRRGYTF. The CDR3 coding sequence is TGCGCCAATAAGGACCGTAGAGGCTACACCTTC. V is TRBV5-1 and J is TRBJ1-2; D not certain. The CDR3 is 11 residues long. Trimming took off 9 bases at V and 8 bases at J, with 14 bases between the two ends. Germline values: CDR1 SGHRS, CDR2 YFSETQ. The full variable domain, completed using reference TRBV5-1 and TRBJ1-2, is KAGVTQTPRYLIKTRGQQVTLSCSPISGHRSVSWYQQTPGQGLQFLFEYFSETQRNKGNFPGRFSGRQFSNSRSEMNVSTLELGDSALYLCANKDRRGYTFGSGTRLTVV.

The count of this clonotype is one. A much larger clone lies one base from this, so it may be a read error. This chain connects TRBV6-4 to TRBJ1-5; D unclear. CDR1 is MRHNA, CDR2 SNTAGT, per germline. The CDR3 covers 14 residues. The CDR3 reads CASSLTETNQHQHF. CDR3 sequence (DNA): TGTGCCAGCAGTTTGACGGAAACCAATCAGCACCAGCATTTT.

A note on this clonotype: A single base separates this from a much larger clone, so it may be a read error. The chain carries TRBV20-1 and TRBJ1-1; D unresolved. This CDR3 is 12 amino acids long. Germline CDR1 DFQATT, CDR2 SNEGSKA (reference sequence). Here the CDR3 reads CGAIKGYTEAFF. The CDR3 nucleotides read TGCGGTGCTATTAAGGGTTACACTGAAGCTTTCTTT.

In regard to this clonotype: This clone may be a read error of a much larger clone one base away. The chain carries TRBV6-6 and TRBJ2-7; D is unresolved. Germline V gene lookup returns CDR1 MNHNY and CDR2 SVGAGI (reference sequence). The length of the CDR3 is 14 residues. The CDR3, as DNA: TGTGCCAGCAGTTACTCGGCCACCTCCTGCGAGCAGTACTTC. Translation: CASSYSATSCEQYF.

This clonotype appeared many times. This chain links TRBV20-1 with TRBJ1-3; tentatively, D is TRBD1 (5 bases). The V gene's germline CDR1 is DFQATT and CDR2 SNEGSKA (reference sequence). V lost 7 bases, J lost 0 bases, and 10 bases lay in between. This CDR3 is built from 13 residues. This CDR3 is CSVGRISGNTIYF. DNA for the CDR3: TGCAGTGTGGGGCGTATCTCTGGAAACACCATATATTTT.

This clonotype was observed at least ten times. The J gene is TRBJ1-1, the V gene TRBV20-1; D gene uncertain. Germline V gene sequence: CDR1 DFQATT, CDR2 SNEGSKA (reference sequence). The length of the CDR3 is 13 residues. Trimming pared 3 bases from V and 1 base from J, leaving 9 bases between. The CDR3 loop reads CSASIGRNTEAFF. The CDR3 coding sequence is TGCAGTGCTAGCATCGGGAGGAACACTGAAGCTTTCTTT.

The chain has TRBV7-9 and TRBJ2-6, with D maybe TRBD1 (5 bases). The ends were cut back, 5 bases at V and 7 bases at J, with 12 bases in the middle. Looked up from germline, CDR1 is SEHNR and CDR2 is FQNEAQ (reference sequence). This CDR3 region has 14 residues. CDR3 amino acids: CASSTGRGANVLTF. As DNA, the CDR3 is TGTGCCAGCAGCACAGGAAGGGGCGCCAACGTCCTGACTTTC.

In this sample, this clonotype turned up a few times. This sequence joins TRBV6-6 and TRBJ2-7; D is possibly TRBD2 (5 bases). In germline, CDR1 is MNHNY, CDR2 SVGAGI (reference sequence). The V end was cut by 0 bases, the J end by 2 bases, with 14 bases between. The CDR3 covers 16 residues. CDR3 sequence reads: CASSYSRVAGAYEQYF. The CDR3 DNA reads TGTGCCAGCAGTTACTCGAGGGTTGCCGGCGCCTACGAGCAGTACTTC.

This clonotype was seen at least ten times. The chain combines TRBV20-1 with TRBJ2-7; TRBD2 agrees at 11 bases. This CDR3 has 13 amino acids. The V and J ends lost 6 bases and 5 bases, in that order; junction bases with no gene match: 6. Germline values: CDR1 DFQATT, CDR2 SNEGSKA (reference sequence). The CDR3 sequence: CSATSGRSHEQYF. The CDR3 DNA sequence: TGCAGTGCCACTAGCGGGAGAAGCCACGAGCAGTACTTC.

The chain uses TRBV29-1 and TRBJ1-1; 7 bases are shared with TRBD1. J gave up 3 bases and V 5 bases, and 6 bases lay outside the gene matches. The CDR3 is 13 residues long. Per the germline V gene, CDR1 is SQVTM and CDR2 is ANQGSEA. CDR3 sequence: CSVLTGADTEAFF. Written as DNA, the CDR3 is TGCAGCGTTCTTACAGGGGCGGACACTGAAGCTTTCTTT.

This clonotype has at least ten counts. The chain employs TRBV2 and TRBJ1-2; tentative D call: TRBD1 (6 bases). V lost 5 bases and J lost 3, with 10 bases in between. This CDR3 spans 13 amino acids. Germline values: CDR1 SNHLY, CDR2 FYNNEI. CDR3 in amino acids: CASSTGPDYGYTF. For the CDR3, the DNA is TGTGCCAGCAGTACAGGGCCGGACTATGGCTACACCTTC.

This clonotype was picked up many times. This chain joins TRBV7-8 and TRBJ2-7; the D is unclear. Per the germline V gene, CDR1 is SGHVS and CDR2 is FQNEAQ. The CDR3 totals 16 residues. V lost 4 bases and J 3 bases, leaving 19 bases between the germline ends. In nucleotides, the CDR3 is TGTGCCAGCAGCTACACCTCAACCGGCCACAACTACGAGCAGTACTTC. Encoded protein: CASSYTSTGHNYEQYF.

This chain uses TRBV9 with TRBJ1-4; D not certain. There are 18 residues in the CDR3. CDR1 SGDLS and CDR2 YYNGEE come from the germline V gene. Trimming took off 4 bases at V and 7 bases at J, with 26 bases between the two ends. The DNA of the CDR3 is TGTGCCAGCAGCTGGAGTAGTTCGGGAACGAAGACGGGTGAAAAACTGTTTTTT. This encodes CASSWSSSGTKTGEKLFF.

This clonotype was seen a single time. This may be a read error: a much more frequent sequence differs by one nucleotide. V and J are TRBV14 and TRBJ1-5; D is ambiguous. The CDR3 length is 12 residues. Trimming took off 4 bases at V and 15 bases at J, with 16 bases between the two ends. Germline loops: CDR1 SGHDN, CDR2 FVKESK. CDR3 loop: CASSLVDGPSHF. CDR3 bases: TGTGCCAGCAGCCTCGTGGACGGCCCATCGCATTTT.

Of note for this clonotype: A much larger clonotype is one base distant, so this may be a read error. The J gene is TRBJ1-4, the V gene TRBV11-2, with D unresolved. The CDR3 sequence is 14 residues long. Germline CDR1 and CDR2: SGHAT and FQNNGV. CDR3 sequence: CASSLDLGDERLFF. The CDR3 DNA reads TGTGCCAGCAGCTTAGACCTAGGTGATGAAAGACTGTTTTTT.

This clonotype appeared a few times. This chain joins TRBV5-6 and TRBJ1-6; D is ambiguous. Germline-derived CDR1 and CDR2 are SGHDT and YYEEEE. The CDR3 runs to 16 residues. The V end lost 1 base, the J end lost 1 base, and 9 bases lay between the germline ends. The CDR3 coding sequence is TGTGCCAGCAGCTTGTCACGGATTTCCTATAATTCACCCCTCCACTTT. Residues: CASSLSRISYNSPLHF. Variable domain in full (rest from reference TRBV5-6 and TRBJ1-6): DAGVTQSPTHLIKTRGQQVTLRCSPKSGHDTVSWYQQALGQGPQFIFQYYEEEERQRGNFPDRFSGHQFPNYSSELNVNALLLGDSALYLCASSLSRISYNSPLHFGNGTRLTVT.

This clonotype has a count of ten or more. This sequence joins TRBV7-9 and TRBJ1-1; D ambiguous. This CDR3 is built from 13 residues. V was shortened by 3 bases and J by 0 bases, with 5 bases between the two germline ends. The germline gives CDR1 SEHNR, CDR2 FQNEAQ (reference sequence). CDR3: CASSFKLNTEAFF. In nucleotides, the CDR3 is TGTGCCAGCAGCTTCAAGTTGAACACTGAAGCTTTCTTT.

In this sample, this clonotype turned up many times. This sequence joins TRBV19 and TRBJ1-3, with 8 bases aligning to TRBD1. CDR1 LNHDA and CDR2 SQIVND come from the germline V gene (reference sequence). The CDR3 is made up of 13 amino acids. After removal of 6 bases from V and 8 bases from J, the junction contained 6 bases not matched to a gene. This CDR3 is CASRDRVGDTIYF. In nucleotides, the CDR3 is TGTGCCAGTAGGGACAGGGTAGGAGACACCATATATTTT. The whole variable domain, remainder taken from reference TRBV19 and TRBJ1-3, is DGGITQSPKYLFRKEGQNVTLSCEQNLNHDAMYWYRQDPGQGLRLIYYSQIVNDFQKGDIAEGYSVSREKKESFPLTVTSAQKNPTAFYLCASRDRVGDTIYFGEGSWLTVV.